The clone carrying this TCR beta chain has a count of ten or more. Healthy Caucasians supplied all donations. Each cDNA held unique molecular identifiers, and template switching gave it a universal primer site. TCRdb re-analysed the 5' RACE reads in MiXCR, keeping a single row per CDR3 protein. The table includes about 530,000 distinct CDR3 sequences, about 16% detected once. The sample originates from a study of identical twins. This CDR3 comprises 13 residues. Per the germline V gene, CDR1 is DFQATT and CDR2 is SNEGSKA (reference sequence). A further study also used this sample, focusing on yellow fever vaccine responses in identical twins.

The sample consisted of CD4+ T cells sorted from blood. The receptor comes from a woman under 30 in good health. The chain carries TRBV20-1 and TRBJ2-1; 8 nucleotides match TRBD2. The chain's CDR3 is CSALAGSYNEQFF. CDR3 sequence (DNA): TGCAGCGCCTTAGCGGGATCCTACAATGAGCAGTTCTTC.